The present TCR beta chain was sequenced within a study of control samples from healthy donors and cancer patients. Germline lookup yields CDR1 LNHDA and CDR2 SQIVND (reference sequence). The CDR3 totals 16 residues. After removal of 5 bases from V and 4 bases from J, the junction contained 10 bases not matched to a gene. Sequencing was performed with immunoSEQ multiplex PCR; in TCRdb, only in-frame clones are kept and a portion is missing. Here the sample spans just under 65,000 clones, 85% being singletons. The clonotype was recovered from a man aged 40-50 years in good health. Input material: blood. The genes are TRBV19 and TRBJ2-1, with TRBD1 identical over 8 bases. The CDR3 loop is CASSGPGQDPYNEQFF. The CDR3 coding sequence is TGTGCCAGTAGTGGACCGGGACAGGACCCTTACAATGAGCAGTTCTTC.